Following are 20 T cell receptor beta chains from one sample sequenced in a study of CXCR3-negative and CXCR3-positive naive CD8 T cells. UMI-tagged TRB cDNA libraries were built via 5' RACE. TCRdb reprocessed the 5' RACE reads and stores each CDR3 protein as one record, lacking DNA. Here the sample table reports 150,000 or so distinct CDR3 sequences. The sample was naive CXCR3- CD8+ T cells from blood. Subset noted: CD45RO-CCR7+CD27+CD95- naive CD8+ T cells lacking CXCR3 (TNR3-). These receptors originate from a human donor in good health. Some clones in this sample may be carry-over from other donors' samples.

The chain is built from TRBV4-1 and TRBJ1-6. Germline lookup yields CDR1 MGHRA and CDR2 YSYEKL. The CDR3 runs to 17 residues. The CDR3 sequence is CASSQDPWPLHNSPLHF.

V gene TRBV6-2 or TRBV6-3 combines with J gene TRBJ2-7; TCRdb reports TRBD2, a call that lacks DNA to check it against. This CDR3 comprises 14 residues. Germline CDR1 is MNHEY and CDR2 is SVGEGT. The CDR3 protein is CASSYSSGSYEQYF.

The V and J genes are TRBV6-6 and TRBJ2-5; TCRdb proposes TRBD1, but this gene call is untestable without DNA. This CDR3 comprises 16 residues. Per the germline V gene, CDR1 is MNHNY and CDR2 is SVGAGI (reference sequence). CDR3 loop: CASSYAGGLQGETQYF.

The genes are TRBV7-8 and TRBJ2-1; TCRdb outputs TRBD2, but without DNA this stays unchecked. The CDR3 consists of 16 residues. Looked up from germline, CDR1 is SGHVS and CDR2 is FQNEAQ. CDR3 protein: CASSLAAGGSDNEQFF.

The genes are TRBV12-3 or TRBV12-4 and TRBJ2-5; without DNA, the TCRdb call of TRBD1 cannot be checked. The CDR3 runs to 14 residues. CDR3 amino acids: CASSFQGAGETQYF.

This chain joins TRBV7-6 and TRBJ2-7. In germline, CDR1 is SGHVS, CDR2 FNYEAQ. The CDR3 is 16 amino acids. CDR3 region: CASSLWIASEYYELYF.

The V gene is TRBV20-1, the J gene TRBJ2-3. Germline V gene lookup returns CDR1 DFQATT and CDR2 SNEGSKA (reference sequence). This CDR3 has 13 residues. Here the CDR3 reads CSARERYTDTQYF.

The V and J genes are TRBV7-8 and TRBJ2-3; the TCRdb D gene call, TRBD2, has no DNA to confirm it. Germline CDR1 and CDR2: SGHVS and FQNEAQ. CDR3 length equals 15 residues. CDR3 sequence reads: CASSKIGGAADTQYF.

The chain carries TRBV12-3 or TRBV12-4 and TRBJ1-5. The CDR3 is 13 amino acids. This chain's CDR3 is CASSLAVGQPQHF.

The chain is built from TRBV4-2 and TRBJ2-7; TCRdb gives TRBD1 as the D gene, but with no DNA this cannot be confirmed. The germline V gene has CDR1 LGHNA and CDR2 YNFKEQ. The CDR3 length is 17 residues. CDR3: CASSQDRAGTGVGEQYF.

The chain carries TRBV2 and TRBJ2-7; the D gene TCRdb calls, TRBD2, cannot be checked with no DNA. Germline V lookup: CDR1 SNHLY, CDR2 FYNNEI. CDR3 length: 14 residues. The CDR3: CASSGENRSYEQYF. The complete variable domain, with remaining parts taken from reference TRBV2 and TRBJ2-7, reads EPEVTQTPSHQVTQMGQEVILRCVPISNHLYFYWYRQILGQKVEFLVSFYNNEISEKSEIFDDQFSVERPDGSNFTLKIRSTKLEDSAMYFCASSGENRSYEQYFGPGTRLTVT.

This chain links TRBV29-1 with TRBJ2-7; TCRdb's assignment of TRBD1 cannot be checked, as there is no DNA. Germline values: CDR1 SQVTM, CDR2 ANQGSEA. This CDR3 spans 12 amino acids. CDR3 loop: CSVELTGDEQYF.

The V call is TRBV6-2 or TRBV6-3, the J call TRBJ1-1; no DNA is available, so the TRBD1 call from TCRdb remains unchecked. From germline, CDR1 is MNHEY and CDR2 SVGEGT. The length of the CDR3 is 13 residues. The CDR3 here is CASSSRGYTEAFF.

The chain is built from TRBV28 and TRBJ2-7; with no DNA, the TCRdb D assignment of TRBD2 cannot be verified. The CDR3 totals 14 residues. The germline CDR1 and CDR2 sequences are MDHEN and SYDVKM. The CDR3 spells CASSSRTNTYEQYF.

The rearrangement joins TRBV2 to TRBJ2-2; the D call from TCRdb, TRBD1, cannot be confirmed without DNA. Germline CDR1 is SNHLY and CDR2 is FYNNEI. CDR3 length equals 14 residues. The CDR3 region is CASSKPGYTGELFF.

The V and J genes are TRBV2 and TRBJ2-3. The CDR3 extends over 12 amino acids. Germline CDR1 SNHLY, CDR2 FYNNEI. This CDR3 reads CASSDLGGTQYF.

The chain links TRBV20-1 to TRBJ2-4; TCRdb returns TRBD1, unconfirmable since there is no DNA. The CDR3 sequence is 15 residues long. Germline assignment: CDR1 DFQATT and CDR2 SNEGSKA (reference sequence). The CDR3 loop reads CSARVDRSTKNIQYF.

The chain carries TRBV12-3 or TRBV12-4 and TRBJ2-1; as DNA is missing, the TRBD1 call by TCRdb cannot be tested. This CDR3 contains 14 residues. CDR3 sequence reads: CASSLIGGYNEQFF.

CDR3 sequence: CSARPRTVLSGYTF. The chain couples TRBV20-1 to TRBJ1-2; TCRdb gives TRBD1 as the D gene, but with no DNA this cannot be confirmed. In germline, CDR1 is DFQATT, CDR2 SNEGSKA (reference sequence). The CDR3 sequence is 14 residues long.

CDR3 sequence reads: CASSLRDGGRETQYF. This sequence joins TRBV5-5 and TRBJ2-5; TCRdb's D call of TRBD1 is untestable without DNA. Germline CDR1 reads SGHKS; CDR2 reads YYEKEE (reference sequence). The CDR3 sequence is 15 residues long.